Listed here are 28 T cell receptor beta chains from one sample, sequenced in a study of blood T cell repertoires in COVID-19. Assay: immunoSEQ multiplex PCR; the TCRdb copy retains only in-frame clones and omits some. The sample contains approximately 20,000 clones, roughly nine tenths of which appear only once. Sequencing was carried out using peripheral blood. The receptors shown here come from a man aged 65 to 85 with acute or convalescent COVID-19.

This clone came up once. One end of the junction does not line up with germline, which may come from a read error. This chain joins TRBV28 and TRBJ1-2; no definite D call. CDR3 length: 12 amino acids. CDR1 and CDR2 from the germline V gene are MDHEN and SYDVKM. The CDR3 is CATSFGYYGYTF. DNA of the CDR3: TGTGCCACCAGTTTCGGGTATTATGGCTACACCTTC.

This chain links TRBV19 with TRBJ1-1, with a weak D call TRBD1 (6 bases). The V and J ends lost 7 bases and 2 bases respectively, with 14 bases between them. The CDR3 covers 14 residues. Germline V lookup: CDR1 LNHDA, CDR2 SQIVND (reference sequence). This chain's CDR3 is CASTDGQLNTEAFF. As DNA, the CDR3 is TGTGCCAGTACCGACGGACAGCTTAACACTGAAGCTTTCTTT.

The CDR3 sequence is CASSQEGTSGVQETQYF. CDR3 DNA: TGTGCCAGCAGCCAAGAGGGGACTAGCGGGGTCCAAGAGACCCAGTACTTC. The rearrangement uses TRBV4-2 and TRBJ2-5; 13 bases are a match to TRBD2. The CDR3 spans 17 residues. The ends lost 0 bases at V and 1 base at J; junction bases unmatched: 2. Germline assignment: CDR1 LGHNA and CDR2 YNFKEQ.

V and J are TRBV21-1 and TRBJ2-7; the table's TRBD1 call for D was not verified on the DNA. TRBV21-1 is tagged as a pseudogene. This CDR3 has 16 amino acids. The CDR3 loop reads CASSKERTGGAYEQYF. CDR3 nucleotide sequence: TGTGCCAGCAGCAAGGAACGGACAGGGGGCGCGTACGAGCAGTACTTC.

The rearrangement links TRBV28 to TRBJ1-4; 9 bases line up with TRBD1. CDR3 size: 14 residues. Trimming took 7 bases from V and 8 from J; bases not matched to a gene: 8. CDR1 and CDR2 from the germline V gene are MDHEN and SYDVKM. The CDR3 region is CASNPGTGREKLFF. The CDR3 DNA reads TGTGCCAGCAATCCTGGGACAGGGAGAGAAAAACTGTTTTTT.

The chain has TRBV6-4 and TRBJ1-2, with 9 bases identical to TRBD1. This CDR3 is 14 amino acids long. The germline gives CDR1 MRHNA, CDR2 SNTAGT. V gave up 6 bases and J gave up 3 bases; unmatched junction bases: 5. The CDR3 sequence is CASRPGQGHYGYTF. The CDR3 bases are TGTGCCAGCAGGCCGGGACAGGGACACTATGGCTACACCTTC.

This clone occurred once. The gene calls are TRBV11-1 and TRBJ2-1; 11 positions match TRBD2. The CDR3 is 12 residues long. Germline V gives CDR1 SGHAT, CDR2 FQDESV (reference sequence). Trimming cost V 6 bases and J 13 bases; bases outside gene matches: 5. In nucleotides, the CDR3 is TGTGCCAGCAGTACTAGCGGGAGCCTACAGTTCTTC. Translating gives CASSTSGSLQFF.

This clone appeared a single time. CDR3 sequence reads: CASSHRDYTDTQYF. The CDR3 bases are TGTGCCAGCAGCCACCGAGATTACACAGATACGCAGTATTTT. This chain uses TRBV7-9 with TRBJ2-3; D is ambiguous. Trimming cost V 5 bases and J 2 bases, with 11 bases left between them. The CDR3 has 14 residues. The germline V gene has CDR1 SEHNR and CDR2 FQNEAQ (reference sequence).

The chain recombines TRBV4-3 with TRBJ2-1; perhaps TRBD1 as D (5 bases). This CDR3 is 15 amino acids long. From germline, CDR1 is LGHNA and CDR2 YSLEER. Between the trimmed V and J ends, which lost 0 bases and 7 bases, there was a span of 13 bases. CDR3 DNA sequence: TGCGCCAGCAGCCAAGATCAGGGTAGTTGGAATGAGCAGTTCTTC. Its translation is CASSQDQGSWNEQFF.

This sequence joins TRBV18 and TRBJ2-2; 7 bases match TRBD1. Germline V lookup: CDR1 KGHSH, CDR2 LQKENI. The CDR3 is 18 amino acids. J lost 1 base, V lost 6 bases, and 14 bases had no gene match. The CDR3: CASSLLPPGTENTGELFF. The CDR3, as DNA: TGTGCCAGCTCCCTACTGCCCCCCGGGACAGAGAACACCGGGGAGCTGTTTTTT.

This chain's CDR3 is CASSLGAGKGEQYF. CDR3 nucleotide sequence: TGTGCCAGCAGCTTAGGGGCAGGGAAGGGCGAGCAGTACTTC. The chain carries TRBV11-2 and TRBJ2-7, with TRBD1 as a possible D gene (5 bases). The CDR3 spans 14 residues. Germline lookup yields CDR1 SGHAT and CDR2 FQNNGV. The ends were cut back, 1 base at V and 6 bases at J, with 13 bases in the middle.

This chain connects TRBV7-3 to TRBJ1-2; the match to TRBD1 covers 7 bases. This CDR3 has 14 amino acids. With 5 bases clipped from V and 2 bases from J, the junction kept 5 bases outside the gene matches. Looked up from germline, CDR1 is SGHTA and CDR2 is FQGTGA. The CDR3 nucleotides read TGTGCCAGCAGCCGGACAGGCGGAAACTATGGCTACACCTTC. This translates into CASSRTGGNYGYTF.

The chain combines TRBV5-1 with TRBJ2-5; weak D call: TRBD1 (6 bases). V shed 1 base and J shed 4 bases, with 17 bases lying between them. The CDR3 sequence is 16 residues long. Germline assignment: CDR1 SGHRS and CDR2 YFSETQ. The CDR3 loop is CASSLFAGVVTETQYF. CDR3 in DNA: TGCGCCAGCAGCTTGTTTGCAGGGGTGGTAACAGAGACCCAGTACTTC.

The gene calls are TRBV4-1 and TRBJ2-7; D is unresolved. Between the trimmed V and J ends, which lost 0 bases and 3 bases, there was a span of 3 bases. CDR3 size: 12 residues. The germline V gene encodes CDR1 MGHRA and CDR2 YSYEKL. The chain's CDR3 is CASSQDSYEQYF. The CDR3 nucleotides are TGCGCCAGCAGCCAAGACAGCTACGAGCAGTACTTC.

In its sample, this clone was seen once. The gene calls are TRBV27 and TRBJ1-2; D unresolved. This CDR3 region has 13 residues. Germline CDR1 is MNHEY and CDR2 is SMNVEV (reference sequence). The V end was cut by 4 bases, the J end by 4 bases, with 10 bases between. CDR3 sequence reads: CASSSFQFYGYTF. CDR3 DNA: TGTGCCAGCAGTTCCTTCCAGTTCTATGGCTACACCTTC.

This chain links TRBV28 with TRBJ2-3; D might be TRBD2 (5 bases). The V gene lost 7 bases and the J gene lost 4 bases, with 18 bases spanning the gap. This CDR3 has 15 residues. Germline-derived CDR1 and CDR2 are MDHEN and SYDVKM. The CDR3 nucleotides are TGTGCCAGCAAGGCGGAATCATTCGGGGCAGATACGCAGTATTTT. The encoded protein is CASKAESFGADTQYF.

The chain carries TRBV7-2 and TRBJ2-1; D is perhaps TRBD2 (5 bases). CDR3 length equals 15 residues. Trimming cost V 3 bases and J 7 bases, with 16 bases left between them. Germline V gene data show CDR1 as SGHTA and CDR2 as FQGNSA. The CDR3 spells CASSFAGPGGNEQFF. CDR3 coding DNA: TGTGCCAGCAGCTTCGCGGGCCCCGGCGGGAATGAGCAGTTCTTC.

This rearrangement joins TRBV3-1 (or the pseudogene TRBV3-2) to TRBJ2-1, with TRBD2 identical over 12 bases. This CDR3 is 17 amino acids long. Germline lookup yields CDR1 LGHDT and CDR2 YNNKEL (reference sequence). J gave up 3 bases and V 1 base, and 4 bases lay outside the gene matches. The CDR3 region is CASSQGTGLAGYNEQFF. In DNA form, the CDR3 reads TGTGCCAGCAGCCAAGGCACGGGACTAGCGGGCTACAATGAGCAGTTCTTC.

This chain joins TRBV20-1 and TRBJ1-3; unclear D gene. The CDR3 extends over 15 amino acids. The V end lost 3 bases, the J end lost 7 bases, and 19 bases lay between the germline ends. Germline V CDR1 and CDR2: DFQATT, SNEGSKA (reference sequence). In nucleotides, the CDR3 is TGCAGTGCTAGTCCGGGGAAAGTAATGGAGAACACCATATATTTT. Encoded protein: CSASPGKVMENTIYF.

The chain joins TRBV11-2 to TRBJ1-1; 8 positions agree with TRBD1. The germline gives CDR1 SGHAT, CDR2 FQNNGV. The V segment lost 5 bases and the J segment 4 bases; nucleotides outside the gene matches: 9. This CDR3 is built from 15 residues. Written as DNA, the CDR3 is TGTGCCAGCAGCCCTCGACAGGGGTCAGGCACTGAAGCTTTCTTT. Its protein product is CASSPRQGSGTEAFF.

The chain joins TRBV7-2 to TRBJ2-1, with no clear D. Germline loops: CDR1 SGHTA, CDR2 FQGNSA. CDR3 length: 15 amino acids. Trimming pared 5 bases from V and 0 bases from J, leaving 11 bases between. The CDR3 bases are TGTGCCAGCAGCAAAGCGTTCAGCTCCTACAATGAGCAGTTCTTC. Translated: CASSKAFSSYNEQFF.

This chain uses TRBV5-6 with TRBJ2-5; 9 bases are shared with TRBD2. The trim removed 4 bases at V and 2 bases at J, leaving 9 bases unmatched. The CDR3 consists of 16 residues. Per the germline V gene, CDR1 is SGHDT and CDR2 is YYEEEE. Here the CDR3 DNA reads TGTGCCAGCAGCCCCCTCGGGCTAGCGGGACAAGAGACCCAGTACTTC. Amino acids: CASSPLGLAGQETQYF.

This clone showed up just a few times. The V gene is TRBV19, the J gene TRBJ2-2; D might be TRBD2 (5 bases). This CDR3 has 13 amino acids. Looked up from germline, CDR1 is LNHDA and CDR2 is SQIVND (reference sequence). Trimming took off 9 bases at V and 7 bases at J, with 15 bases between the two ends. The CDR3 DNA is TGTGCCAGCCGTTGGGGAGAGTACGGGGAGCTGTTTTTT. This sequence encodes CASRWGEYGELFF.

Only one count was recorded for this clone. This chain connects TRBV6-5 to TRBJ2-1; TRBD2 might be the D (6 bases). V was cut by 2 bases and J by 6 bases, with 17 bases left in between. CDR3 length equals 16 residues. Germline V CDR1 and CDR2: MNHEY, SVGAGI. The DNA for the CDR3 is TGTGCCAGCAGTTACATAGGCGGAGGGAGGTCCAATGAGCAGTTCTTC. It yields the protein CASSYIGGGRSNEQFF.

Here the CDR3 DNA reads TGTGCCAGCAGTTACGGAGTAGCGGGAGCCCAAGAGACCCAGTACTTC. It codes for CASSYGVAGAQETQYF. V usage is TRBV6-5 and J usage is TRBJ2-5; 9 bases match TRBD2. Per germline, CDR1 MNHEY and CDR2 SVGAGI. The CDR3 length is 16 residues. V was pared by 2 bases and J by 1 base, with 5 bases of the junction left unmatched.

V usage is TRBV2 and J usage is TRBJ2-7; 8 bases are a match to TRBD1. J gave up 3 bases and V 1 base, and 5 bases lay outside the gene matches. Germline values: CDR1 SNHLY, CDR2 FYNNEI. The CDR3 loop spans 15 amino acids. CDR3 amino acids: CASSEEDRVLYEQYF. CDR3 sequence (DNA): TGTGCCAGCAGTGAAGAGGACAGGGTTCTCTACGAGCAGTACTTC.

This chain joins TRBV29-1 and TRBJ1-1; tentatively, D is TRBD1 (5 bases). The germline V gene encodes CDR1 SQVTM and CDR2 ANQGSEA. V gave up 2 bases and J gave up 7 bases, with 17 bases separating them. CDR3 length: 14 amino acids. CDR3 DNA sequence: TGCAGCGTTGAACGGCCCCGGGGGTTAGGTGAAGCTTTCTTT. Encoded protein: CSVERPRGLGEAFF.

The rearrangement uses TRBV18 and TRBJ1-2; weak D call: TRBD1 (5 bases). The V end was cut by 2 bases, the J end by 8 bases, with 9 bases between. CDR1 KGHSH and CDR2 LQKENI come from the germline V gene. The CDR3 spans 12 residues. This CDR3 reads CASSPGGEGYTF. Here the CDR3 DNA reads TGTGCCAGCTCACCAGGAGGGGAAGGCTACACCTTC.